The 27 T cell receptor beta chains below all came from one sample that was sequenced in a study of shared clonotypes between healthy human individuals. Assay used: immunoSEQ multiplex PCR; TCRdb lists only in-frame clones, some missing. The data contain approximately 2.3 million clones, approximately 95% of them singletons. The sequencing input was naive CD4+ T cells from PBMCs. As to subset: CD45RA+ positively selected. The source of these receptors is a man aged 18 to 29 in good health. Some clones in this sample may be carry-over from other donors' samples.

On this clone: Other nucleotide sequences in the sample specify the same CDR3. The chain links TRBV6-1 to TRBJ1-5, with TRBD1 matching over 7 bases. V lost 4 bases to trimming and J lost 6 bases; unmatched junction nucleotides: 3. The CDR3 runs 13 residues. Germline V gene lookup returns CDR1 MNHNS and CDR2 SASEGT. The CDR3 loop is CASSGQGGQPQHF. The CDR3 DNA reads TGTGCCAGCAGTGGCCAGGGGGGTCAGCCCCAGCATTTT.

The rearrangement links TRBV7-2 to TRBJ1-1; 9 bases match TRBD1. V lost 4 bases, J lost 1 base, and 4 bases stayed unmatched. Germline assignment: CDR1 SGHTA and CDR2 FQGNSA. CDR3 length: 15 residues. In DNA form, the CDR3 reads TGTGCCAGCAGCTGGGACAGGGTAGGGAACACTGAAGCTTTCTTT. Translating it yields CASSWDRVGNTEAFF.

The V and J genes are TRBV7-3 and TRBJ2-7; 8 bases are shared with TRBD1. CDR1 and CDR2 (germline): SGHTA, FQGTGA. The J segment lost 9 bases and the V segment lost 2 bases, leaving 6 bases of the junction unmatched. The CDR3 consists of 13 residues. The CDR3 DNA sequence: TGTGCCAGCAGCTTAGGACAGGGAACCTGGCAGTACTTC. As protein: CASSLGQGTWQYF.

This chain links TRBV28 with TRBJ1-4, with D uncertain. The CDR3 contains 14 residues. The germline V and J ends were trimmed by 6 bases and 8 bases, with 16 bases remaining between them. The germline V gene has CDR1 MDHEN and CDR2 SYDVKM. This CDR3 is CASSRTRVEEKLFF. DNA of the CDR3: TGTGCCAGCAGCCGTACGAGGGTGGAGGAAAAACTGTTTTTT.

The chain joins TRBV18 to TRBJ1-5; D is unclear. The V and J ends lost 2 bases and 0 bases respectively, with 8 bases between them. This CDR3 is built from 15 residues. Looked up from germline, CDR1 is KGHSH and CDR2 is LQKENI. The CDR3 nucleotides read TGTGCCAGCTCACCATCTGGAGATAGCAATCAGCCCCAGCATTTT. Amino acid sequence: CASSPSGDSNQPQHF.

This clone showed up just once. In nucleotides, the CDR3 is TGTGCCAGCAGCACCGGGACAGGGGGGTTAACTGAAGCTTTCTTT. It yields the protein CASSTGTGGLTEAFF. This chain links TRBV5-4 with TRBJ1-1, with 11 bases aligning to TRBD1. V lost 4 bases to trimming and J lost 5 bases; unmatched junction nucleotides: 7. This CDR3 region has 15 residues. Per germline, CDR1 SGHNT and CDR2 YYREEE (reference sequence).

The rearrangement joins TRBV5-1 to TRBJ2-3; 8 nucleotides line up with TRBD1. This CDR3 has 16 residues. J was trimmed by 1 base and V by 3 bases; bases with no gene match: 7. Germline CDR1 and CDR2: SGHRS and YFSETQ. In nucleotides, the CDR3 is TGCGCCAGCAGCTCGGGATCGGACAGGGGCACAGATACGCAGTATTTT. It specifies CASSSGSDRGTDTQYF.

As for this clone: The same CDR3 arises from other DNA sequences in this sample as well. V is TRBV30 and J is TRBJ1-3; D gene uncertain. This CDR3 is built from 11 residues. Germline lookup yields CDR1 GTSNPN and CDR2 SVGIG (reference sequence). Deletions cut 5 bases from V and 1 base from J, with 3 bases between. The CDR3 DNA follows: TGTGCCTGGGGTTCTGGAAACACCATATATTTT. Its translation: CAWGSGNTIYF.

This clone appeared a single time. This chain joins TRBV2 and TRBJ2-7, with D possibly called TRBD1 or TRBD2 (5 bases each). This CDR3 has 14 amino acids. CDR1 and CDR2 from the germline V gene are SNHLY and FYNNEI. With 7 bases removed from V and 6 bases from J, the gap between germline ends came to 19 bases. The CDR3 loop reads CASTRPGPPTEQYF. The CDR3 DNA sequence: TGTGCCAGCACTAGACCGGGACCCCCCACCGAGCAGTACTTC.

The chain is built from TRBV27 and TRBJ2-6; D uncertain. The germline gives CDR1 MNHEY, CDR2 SMNVEV (reference sequence). The CDR3 sequence is 16 residues long. V was trimmed by 0 bases and J by 2 bases, leaving 8 bases between them. Here the CDR3 reads CASSLSTGPGANVLTF. CDR3 coding DNA: TGTGCCAGCAGTTTATCGACGGGCCCTGGGGCCAACGTCCTGACTTTC.

This chain links TRBV7-2 with TRBJ1-5; TRBD1 matches 9 bases. This CDR3 has 17 amino acids. CDR1 SGHTA and CDR2 FQGNSA come from the germline V gene. Trimming at V came to 1 base and at J to 5 bases, leaving 9 bases not matched to a gene. For the CDR3, the DNA is TGTGCCAGCAGCTTAGGCCCCGGGACAGGGATACATCAGCCCCAGCATTTT. As protein: CASSLGPGTGIHQPQHF.

This rearrangement joins TRBV28 to TRBJ1-5; 9 positions agree with TRBD1. Per germline, CDR1 MDHEN and CDR2 SYDVKM. The CDR3 contains 17 residues. J was trimmed by 3 bases and V by 6 bases; bases with no gene match: 12. In nucleotides, the CDR3 is TGTGCCAGCAGCCGACACCGGGACAGGGCACTCAATCAGCCCCAGCATTTT. It codes for CASSRHRDRALNQPQHF. The variable domain in full, completed from reference TRBV28 and TRBJ1-5, reads DVKVTQSSRYLVKRTGEKVFLECVQDMDHENMFWYRQDPGLGLRLIYFSYDVKMKEKGDIPEGYSVSREKKERFSLILESASTNQTSMYLCASSRHRDRALNQPQHFGDGTRLSIL.

This chain connects TRBV11-2 to TRBJ1-1; D remains unclear. Per germline, CDR1 SGHAT and CDR2 FQNNGV. The CDR3 sequence is 17 residues long. Trimming removed 3 bases from V and 0 bases from J, with 17 bases in between. The CDR3 here is CASSFPRRVGMNTEAFF. The CDR3 coding sequence is TGTGCCAGCAGCTTCCCAAGGAGGGTAGGGATGAACACTGAAGCTTTCTTT.

CDR3 sequence: CASSVGIPGGLAYNEQFF. CDR3 nucleotide sequence: TGTGCCAGCAGCGTAGGAATCCCAGGGGGACTAGCTTACAATGAGCAGTTCTTC. The V gene is TRBV9, the J gene TRBJ2-1; 9 bases match TRBD2. After removal of 0 bases from V and 4 bases from J, the junction contained 11 bases not matched to a gene. The CDR3 sequence is 18 residues long. In germline, CDR1 is SGDLS, CDR2 YYNGEE.

The chain has TRBV2 and TRBJ1-1; 7 nucleotides line up with TRBD1. This CDR3 has 14 amino acids. Germline CDR1 SNHLY, CDR2 FYNNEI. V shed 2 bases, J shed 5 bases, and the junction held 5 bases outside the gene matches. CDR3 sequence: CASSERLQGTEAFF. CDR3 in DNA: TGTGCCAGCAGTGAACGGCTACAGGGGACTGAAGCTTTCTTT.

V is TRBV5-6 and J is TRBJ2-6; D perhaps matches TRBD1 (5 bases). This CDR3 region has 18 residues. Germline V gene data show CDR1 as SGHDT and CDR2 as YYEEEE. V lost 1 base and J lost 2, with 16 bases in between. CDR3 sequence: CASSLFDAGFPGANVLTF. The CDR3 DNA follows: TGTGCCAGCAGCTTGTTCGACGCAGGGTTCCCTGGGGCCAACGTCCTGACTTTC.

This clone appeared a few times. The V call is TRBV29-1, the J call TRBJ1-2; tentative D call: TRBD1 (6 bases). CDR1 is SQVTM and CDR2 is ANQGSEA in the germline V gene. Trimming removed 2 bases at V and 1 base at J, with 23 bases between. The CDR3 is 18 amino acids. CDR3 amino acids: CSVESGSRPGALNYGYTF. Here the CDR3 DNA reads TGCAGCGTTGAATCGGGCTCGAGGCCGGGGGCTCTTAACTATGGCTACACCTTC.

This sequence joins TRBV7-2 and TRBJ1-5, with a possible D match to TRBD1 (6 bases). The V end was cut by 4 bases, the J end by 2 bases, with 12 bases between. The CDR3 covers 15 residues. The germline V gene has CDR1 SGHTA and CDR2 FQGNSA. The CDR3 loop reads CASSSLGGGNQPQHF. The CDR3 DNA is TGTGCCAGCAGCTCCCTCGGGGGCGGCAATCAGCCCCAGCATTTT.

The genes are TRBV28 and TRBJ1-4; 8 bases are a match to TRBD1. The V gene's germline CDR1 is MDHEN and CDR2 SYDVKM. The CDR3 runs to 15 residues. The junction had 6 bases not matched to a gene; V was cut back by 5 bases and J by 4 bases. CDR3 sequence: CASSPGQGRNEKLFF. In DNA, the CDR3 is TGTGCCAGCAGTCCAGGACAGGGTCGTAATGAAAAACTGTTTTTT. The full variable domain, completed using reference TRBV28 and TRBJ1-4, is DVKVTQSSRYLVKRTGEKVFLECVQDMDHENMFWYRQDPGLGLRLIYFSYDVKMKEKGDIPEGYSVSREKKERFSLILESASTNQTSMYLCASSPGQGRNEKLFFGSGTQLSVL.

This rearrangement joins TRBV9 to TRBJ2-7, with no clear D. CDR1 and CDR2 (germline): SGDLS, YYNGEE. V gave up 3 bases and J gave up 6 bases, with 16 bases separating them. The CDR3 contains 14 residues. CDR3 loop: CASSGRVVSGEQYF. The CDR3 DNA reads as TGTGCCAGCAGCGGCCGGGTCGTTTCCGGCGAGCAGTACTTC. The variable domain in full, with the rest retrieved from reference TRBV9 and TRBJ2-7, is DSGVTQTPKHLITATGQRVTLRCSPRSGDLSVYWYQQSLDQGLQFLIQYYNGEERAKGNILERFSAQQFPDLHSELNLSSLELGDSALYFCASSGRVVSGEQYFGPGTRLTVT.

This chain joins TRBV25-1 and TRBJ1-4; TRBD1 aligns across 7 bases. The V gene end was trimmed by 2 bases and the J gene end by 0 bases; junction bases not matched to a gene: 9. Germline V gene sequence: CDR1 MGHDK, CDR2 SYGVNS. This CDR3 spans 18 amino acids. The CDR3: CASSEVHRGSATNEKLFF. The CDR3 region has the DNA TGTGCCAGCAGTGAAGTCCACAGGGGATCGGCAACTAATGAAAAACTGTTTTTT.

A few counts support this clone. The same CDR3 arises from other DNA sequences in this sample as well. V usage is TRBV5-1 and J usage is TRBJ2-2; D is possibly TRBD1 (6 bases). Germline CDR1 and CDR2: SGHRS and YFSETQ. This CDR3 region has 15 residues. Trimming left V 0 bases short and J 0 bases short, with 6 bases between. The chain's CDR3 is CASSLGTANTGELFF. As DNA, the CDR3 is TGCGCCAGCAGCTTGGGGACAGCGAACACCGGGGAGCTGTTTTTT.

This clone was counted once. The chain has TRBV7-9 and TRBJ1-5, with TRBD1 matching over 7 bases. The CDR3 has 15 residues. The J segment lost 1 base and the V segment lost 5 bases, leaving 5 bases of the junction unmatched. Germline V gene lookup returns CDR1 SEHNR and CDR2 FQNEAQ (reference sequence). CDR3 DNA: TGTGCCAGCAGCGCGGGACAGACAAGCAATCAGCCCCAGCATTTT. It yields the protein CASSAGQTSNQPQHF.

This clone turned up a few times. The gene calls are TRBV5-4 and TRBJ1-4; 7 nucleotides align to TRBD1. V lost 3 bases and J lost 0; bases outside the gene matches: 2. This CDR3 contains 15 residues. Per the germline V gene, CDR1 is SGHNT and CDR2 is YYREEE (reference sequence). The CDR3 sequence is CASSSTGATNEKLFF. Here the CDR3 DNA reads TGTGCCAGCAGCTCCACAGGGGCAACTAATGAAAAACTGTTTTTT.

The chain combines TRBV5-1 with TRBJ2-7, with D maybe TRBD1 (6 bases). Germline loops: CDR1 SGHRS, CDR2 YFSETQ. Trimming pared 6 bases from V and 0 bases from J, leaving 13 bases between. This CDR3 contains 14 residues. CDR3 sequence (DNA): TGCGCCAGCACCAATCAGGGGACCTCCTACGAGCAGTACTTC. This translates into CASTNQGTSYEQYF.

A single count supports this clone. V and J are TRBV7-9 and TRBJ1-1; the match to TRBD1 covers 9 bases. V shed 5 bases and J 5 bases; nucleotides not matched to a gene: 9. CDR1 and CDR2 (germline): SEHNR, FQNEAQ (reference sequence). CDR3 size: 15 residues. This chain's CDR3 is CASSRQGDLSTEAFF. Here the CDR3 DNA reads TGTGCCAGCAGCCGACAGGGGGATTTGAGTACTGAAGCTTTCTTT.

The genes are TRBV4-1 and TRBJ2-7; D is perhaps TRBD1 (6 bases). In germline, CDR1 is MGHRA, CDR2 YSYEKL. The length of the CDR3 is 15 residues. Trimming cost V 3 bases and J 3 bases, with 15 bases left between them. CDR3 in amino acids: CASSQGAHLGYEQYF. Written as DNA, the CDR3 is TGCGCCAGCAGCCAGGGGGCCCACCTGGGCTACGAGCAGTACTTC.